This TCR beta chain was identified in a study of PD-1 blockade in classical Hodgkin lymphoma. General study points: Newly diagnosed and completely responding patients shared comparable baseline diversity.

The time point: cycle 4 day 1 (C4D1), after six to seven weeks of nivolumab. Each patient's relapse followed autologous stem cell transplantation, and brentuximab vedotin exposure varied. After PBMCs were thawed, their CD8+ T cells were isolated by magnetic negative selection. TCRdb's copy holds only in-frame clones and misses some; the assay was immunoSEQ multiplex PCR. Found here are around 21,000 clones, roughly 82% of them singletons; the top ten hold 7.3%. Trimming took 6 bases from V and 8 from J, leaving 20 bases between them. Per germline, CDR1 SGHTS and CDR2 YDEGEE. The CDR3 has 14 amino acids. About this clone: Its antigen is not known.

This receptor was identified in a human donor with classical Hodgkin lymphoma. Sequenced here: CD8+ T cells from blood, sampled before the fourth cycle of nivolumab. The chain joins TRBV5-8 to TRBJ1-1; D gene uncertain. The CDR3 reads CASTLGLQAPEAFF. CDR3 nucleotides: TGTGCCAGCACCCTCGGCCTCCAGGCACCCGAAGCTTTCTTT.